This TCR beta chain was captured by sequencing in a study of brain T cells in children with intractable seizures. TCRdb's copy holds only in-frame clones and misses some; the assay was immunoSEQ multiplex PCR. The data hold under 400,000 clones, with nearly 95% observed a single time. The CDR3 has 15 amino acids. J lost 7 bases, V lost 2 bases, and 6 bases had no gene match. The V gene's germline CDR1 is SGHTA and CDR2 FQGTGA. Time point here: blood from clinic visit 5 months post-surgery; TSC patient then seizure free. Only cases whose brain tissue showed the highest T cell transcript signatures were sequenced. Before surgery, patients took at least one anti-epileptic drug.

The chain is built from TRBV7-3 and TRBJ2-1; 9 positions match TRBD1. The receptor's source is a boy younger than two with tuberous sclerosis and intractable seizures. The source material was peripheral blood, sampled more than 4 months after surgery. The CDR3: CASSLSRDRDNEQFF. The CDR3 DNA follows: TGTGCCAGCAGCTTATCCCGGGACAGGGATAATGAGCAGTTCTTC.